The rows below give T cell receptor beta chains drawn from one sample of a study of blood T cell repertoires in COVID-19. Sequencing was performed with immunoSEQ multiplex PCR; in TCRdb, only in-frame clones are kept and a portion is missing. Of about 310,000 clones detected, approximately 83% appear once; the ten largest clones hold more than 2%. The sequenced material came from PBMCs or T cells enriched from blood (not recorded which). All receptors come from a man younger than 40 who had recovered from COVID-19. The CDR3 runs from the conserved cysteine through the conserved F or W. D genes are given only for firm matches. Expanded clones are given a class, and other clones once, few, many or no size at all.

len	v_gene	d_gene	abundance	j_gene	CDR3nt	CDR3aa
15	TRBV7-3	.	.	TRBJ2-5	TGTGCCAGCAGCTTAGCGGGGCCTTCCCAAGAGACCCAGTACTTC	CASSLAGPSQETQYF
17	TRBV24-1	.	.	TRBJ2-3	TGTGCCACCAGTGACCAGGGTACAATATTTAGCACAGATACGCAGTATTTT	CATSDQGTIFSTDTQYF
14	TRBV7-9	TRBD1	.	TRBJ2-3	TGTGCCAGCAGCTTACGGACAGGGGGCGATACGCAGTATTTT	CASSLRTGGDTQYF
12	TRBV12-3/TRBV12-4	.	.	TRBJ2-7	TGTGCCAGCAGTCCTACCTCCTACGAGCAGTACTTC	CASSPTSYEQYF
12	TRBV29-1	TRBD1	.	TRBJ2-7	TGCAGCGTTGGTGACAGGGTGGGGGAGCAGTACTTC	CSVGDRVGEQYF
15	TRBV7-9	.	.	TRBJ2-3	TGTGCCAGCAGCCCCAGCCAACAGAACGCAGATACGCAGTATTTT	CASSPSQQNADTQYF
17	TRBV27	TRBD1	.	TRBJ2-2	TGTGCCAGCAGTTTCGCGATTGGGACAGTGAACACCGGGGAGCTGTTTTTT	CASSFAIGTVNTGELFF
16	TRBV4-1	TRBD2	once	TRBJ2-7	TGCGCCAGCAGCCGGGAACTAGCGGGGGGAGTCTACGAGCAGTACTTC	CASSRELAGGVYEQYF
15	TRBV7-6	.	.	TRBJ1-3	TGTGCCAGCAGCACATCGGACAGTACAGGAAACACCATATATTTT	CASSTSDSTGNTIYF
15	TRBV2	TRBD1	.	TRBJ1-5	TGTGCCAGCAGTGAACGGACAGGGATCAATCAGCCCCAGCATTTT	CASSERTGINQPQHF
15	TRBV9	TRBD1	.	TRBJ1-1	TGTGCCAGCAGCGTAGGGGGGACAGTAAACACTGAAGCTTTCTTT	CASSVGGTVNTEAFF
16	TRBV4-2	.	.	TRBJ1-1	TGTGCCAGCAGCCGAAATGGGGGGGGCATGAACACTGAAGCTTTCTTT	CASSRNGGGMNTEAFF
14	TRBV24-1	.	.	TRBJ2-3	TGTGCCACCAGTGACCCCTCAGGGACAGATACGCAGTATTTT	CATSDPSGTDTQYF
16	TRBV29-1	.	few	TRBJ2-1	TGCAGCGCTGAAGGGCGCGGAGGCCCCGAGCTAAATGAGCAGTTCTTC	CSAEGRGGPELNEQFF
14	TRBV3-1/TRBV3-2	.	.	TRBJ1-5	TGTGCCAGCACGCTTGGGCAAAGCAATCAGCCCCAGCATTTT	CASTLGQSNQPQHF
17	TRBV7-6	.	.	TRBJ1-3	TGTGCCAGCAGCTTAAGTCCGGGACAATTCTCTGGAAACACCATATATTTT	CASSLSPGQFSGNTIYF
13	TRBV5-1	TRBD1	.	TRBJ2-5	TGCGCCAGCAGCATGGACAGGGAGGAGACCCAGTACTTC	CASSMDREETQYF
15	TRBV7-9	TRBD1	.	TRBJ1-2	TGTGCCAGCAGCTTAGACGCCAGGGGGCTTTATGGCTACACCTTC	CASSLDARGLYGYTF
17	TRBV9	TRBD1	.	TRBJ2-7	TGTGCCAGCAGCGTAGGCGTGGGACAGGGAGGATCCTACGAGCAGTACTTC	CASSVGVGQGGSYEQYF
11	TRBV7-9	.	.	TRBJ1-1	TGTGCCAGCAGCCCCCGCGGTGAAGCTTTCTTT	CASSPRGEAFF
13	TRBV14	.	.	TRBJ1-3	TGTGCCAGCAGCCAAGACCTCGGAAACACCATATATTTT	CASSQDLGNTIYF